The 27 T cell receptor beta chains in this list originate from one sample, sequenced in a study of neoadjuvant nivolumab and ipilimumab in lung cancer. Profiled with immunoSEQ multiplex PCR; TCRdb holds only in-frame clones, not every one. This sample has fewer than 35,000 clones, with approximately 84% found just once. The sample in question was peripheral blood, obtained before neoadjuvant nivolumab, alone or with ipilimumab. The receptors here all came from an adult with non-small cell lung cancer.

The V call is TRBV6-5, the J call TRBJ1-1, with TRBD1 matching 12 bases. The ends lost 8 bases at V and 0 bases at J; junction bases unmatched: 4. The V gene's germline CDR1 is MNHEY and CDR2 SVGAGI. The CDR3 is made up of 15 amino acids. CDR3 nucleotide sequence: TGTGCCAGCGCAGGGACAGGGGGCTTGAACACTGAAGCTTTCTTT. Its translation is CASAGTGGLNTEAFF.

This clone was observed once. This chain links TRBV5-6 with TRBJ2-4; D may be TRBD1 (5 bases). The length of the CDR3 is 15 residues. From germline, CDR1 is SGHDT and CDR2 YYEEEE. Trimming stripped 0 bases from V and 2 bases from J, with 9 bases between. The CDR3 DNA reads as TGTGCCAGCAGCTTGGCTCCAGGGCCCAAAAACATTCAGTACTTC. Protein sequence: CASSLAPGPKNIQYF.

The chain has TRBV7-3 and TRBJ2-5, with D perhaps matching TRBD1 (6 bases). Germline lookup yields CDR1 SGHTA and CDR2 FQGTGA. The CDR3 loop spans 15 amino acids. Trimming left V 1 base short and J 4 bases short, with 13 bases between. In DNA, the CDR3 is TGTGCCAGCAGCTTAATAACAGGGCCACCAGAGACCCAGTACTTC. This gives the protein CASSLITGPPETQYF. The complete variable domain, with remaining parts taken from reference TRBV7-3 and TRBJ2-5, reads GAGVSQTPSNKVTEKGKYVELRCDPISGHTALYWYRQSLGQGPEFLIYFQGTGAADDSGLPNDRFFAVRPEGSVSTLKIQRTERGDSAVYLCASSLITGPPETQYFGPGTRLLVL.

The chain combines TRBV5-4 with TRBJ2-6; 7 nucleotides line up with TRBD1. The CDR3 is 16 residues long. V trimming: 1 base; J trimming: 0 bases; junction bases outside the gene matches: 1. Germline V gene data show CDR1 as SGHNT and CDR2 as YYREEE (reference sequence). CDR3 in DNA: TGTGCCAGCAGCTTGCGACAGGGCTCTGGGGCCAACGTCCTGACTTTC. Its translation: CASSLRQGSGANVLTF. Complete variable domain (other parts from reference TRBV5-4 and TRBJ2-6): ETGVTQSPTHLIKTRGQQVTLRCSSQSGHNTVSWYQQALGQGPQFIFQYYREEENGRGNFPPRFSGLQFPNYSSELNVNALELDDSALYLCASSLRQGSGANVLTFGAGSRLTVL.

J is TRBJ2-7 and V is TRBV19; D ambiguous. Germline V gene lookup returns CDR1 LNHDA and CDR2 SQIVND (reference sequence). The CDR3 is made up of 13 amino acids. The germline V and J ends were trimmed by 4 bases and 3 bases, with 10 bases remaining between them. CDR3 sequence (DNA): TGTGCCAGTAGTACCGTCGGTCTCTACGAGCAGTACTTC. Translated: CASSTVGLYEQYF.

This clone was seen just once. The DNA of the CDR3 is TGTGCCAGCAGCCGCGACAGTAGCAATCAGCCCCAGCATTTT. Its translation: CASSRDSSNQPQHF. The gene calls are TRBV7-9 and TRBJ1-5; the D gene is possibly TRBD1 (5 bases). CDR1 is SEHNR and CDR2 is FQNEAQ in the germline V gene (reference sequence). V lost 5 bases and J lost 0, with 8 bases in between. This CDR3 spans 14 amino acids.

This clone was picked up one time. The rearrangement joins TRBV10-3 to TRBJ2-7; 11 bases are shared with TRBD1. The CDR3 sequence is 15 residues long. Germline loops: CDR1 ENHRY, CDR2 SYGVKD. With V trimmed by 3 bases and J by 12 bases, 13 bases remained unmatched. For the CDR3, the DNA is TGTGCCATCAGTGATCTCGGGACAGGGGGTTATGTGGCGTACTTC. Translating it yields CAISDLGTGGYVAYF.

The chain carries TRBV23-1 and TRBJ2-7, with 10 nucleotides matching TRBD1. TRBV23-1 is labeled an ORF, and its function is uncertain. Trimming removed 9 bases from V and 5 bases from J; junction bases left unmatched: 7. The CDR3 has 13 amino acids. CDR3 nucleotides: TGCGCCAGGGCGGGACAGGGGTCCCACGAGCAGTACTTC. Translating it yields CARAGQGSHEQYF.

V and J are TRBV7-6 and TRBJ2-2, with 8 bases aligning to TRBD2. Per germline, CDR1 SGHVS and CDR2 FNYEAQ. J lost 5 bases, V lost 5 bases, and 13 bases had no gene match. This CDR3 comprises 17 residues. CDR3 in DNA: TGTGCCAGCAGCCCCGGGCCGGGGGGGGCTTTAACCGGGGAGCTGTTTTTT. Translation: CASSPGPGGALTGELFF.

The chain has TRBV18 and TRBJ1-6; a possible D gene is TRBD1 (6 bases). V gave up 1 base and J gave up 5 bases, with 9 bases separating them. Germline V gene sequence: CDR1 KGHSH, CDR2 LQKENI. The CDR3 runs to 15 residues. DNA for the CDR3: TGTGCCAGCTCACCACGACAGGCAGATAATTCACCCCTCCACTTT. This encodes CASSPRQADNSPLHF.

In its sample, this clone was seen once. This chain joins TRBV5-8 and TRBJ1-4, with 7 positions matching TRBD1. The CDR3 is 14 amino acids. V was clipped by 5 bases and J by 8 bases; unmatched bases: 9. Germline V gene sequence: CDR1 SGHTS, CDR2 YDEGEE. CDR3 in DNA: TGTGCCAGCAGGCCGACAGGGAAACCAGAAAAACTGTTTTTT. This sequence encodes CASRPTGKPEKLFF.

The chain links TRBV27 to TRBJ1-4; 7 nucleotides agree with TRBD1. Germline assignment: CDR1 MNHEY and CDR2 SMNVEV (reference sequence). The CDR3 loop spans 15 amino acids. The V and J ends lost 0 bases and 2 bases, in that order; junction bases with no gene match: 0. Here the CDR3 reads CASSLSGQTNEKLFF. The CDR3 nucleotides read TGTGCCAGCAGTTTATCGGGACAGACTAATGAAAAACTGTTTTTT.

The rearrangement links TRBV19 to TRBJ2-7; perhaps D is TRBD1 or TRBD2 (5 bases each). CDR3 length: 16 residues. V lost 4 bases, J lost 3 bases, and 19 bases lay in between. The V gene's germline CDR1 is LNHDA and CDR2 SQIVND (reference sequence). The CDR3 DNA reads TGTGCCAGTAGTAGGACGGGACCACCCGTAAGCTACGAGCAGTACTTC. It is translated as CASSRTGPPVSYEQYF. Looking up the rest from reference TRBV19 and TRBJ2-7 gives the full variable domain: DGGITQSPKYLFRKEGQNVTLSCEQNLNHDAMYWYRQDPGQGLRLIYYSQIVNDFQKGDIAEGYSVSREKKESFPLTVTSAQKNPTAFYLCASSRTGPPVSYEQYFGPGTRLTVT.

This clone occurred a few times. The V call is TRBV7-2, the J call TRBJ1-6, with TRBD1 matching 8 bases. This CDR3 has 15 residues. Trimming cost V 5 bases and J 11 bases; bases outside gene matches: 11. Germline CDR1 is SGHTA and CDR2 is FQGNSA. CDR3 in amino acids: CASSPRTGTVAPLHF. DNA of the CDR3: TGTGCCAGCAGCCCACGGACAGGGACTGTCGCACCCCTCCACTTT.

V gene TRBV4-2 combines with J gene TRBJ1-2; D is uncertain. The V gene's germline CDR1 is LGHNA and CDR2 YNFKEQ. The CDR3 has 14 amino acids. V lost 0 bases and J lost 3, with 8 bases in between. CDR3: CASSQDRVDYGYTF. The CDR3 DNA is TGTGCCAGCAGCCAAGACCGGGTAGACTATGGCTACACCTTC.

This chain joins TRBV7-7 and TRBJ2-2; 12 positions agree with TRBD1. CDR1 and CDR2 from the germline V gene are SSHAT and FNYEAQ (reference sequence). The CDR3 extends over 16 amino acids. Losses at the gene ends were 1 base for V and 6 bases for J; bases not matched to a gene: 3. This CDR3 is CASSLGDRGPAGELFF. For the CDR3, the DNA is TGTGCCAGCAGCTTAGGGGACAGGGGGCCCGCCGGGGAGCTGTTTTTT.

The rearrangement links TRBV7-6 to TRBJ2-2, with TRBD2 matching 7 bases. The CDR3 has 15 amino acids. Trimming removed 6 bases from V and 5 bases from J; junction bases left unmatched: 9. Germline CDR1 and CDR2: SGHVS and FNYEAQ. The CDR3: CASRGGAGWTGELFF. CDR3 in DNA: TGTGCCAGCAGGGGAGGGGCGGGATGGACCGGGGAGCTGTTTTTT.

J is TRBJ1-2 and V is TRBV9; TRBD1 aligns across 7 bases. This CDR3 has 15 amino acids. The V segment lost 5 bases and the J segment 4 bases; nucleotides outside the gene matches: 11. In germline, CDR1 is SGDLS, CDR2 YYNGEE. The CDR3 nucleotides are TGTGCCAGCAGGGACCAGGGGGGATCCGTCTATGGCTACACCTTC. Protein sequence: CASRDQGGSVYGYTF.

This rearrangement joins TRBV19 to TRBJ2-2; no clear D gene. The CDR3 covers 12 residues. CDR1 and CDR2 (germline): LNHDA, SQIVND (reference sequence). V was trimmed by 4 bases and J by 8 bases, leaving 8 bases between them. CDR3 in DNA: TGTGCCAGTAGTAAAAGGCCGGGGGAGCTGTTTTTT. This gives the protein CASSKRPGELFF.

The chain links TRBV2 to TRBJ2-1, with D perhaps TRBD2 (5 bases). The CDR3 totals 15 residues. Trimming pared 2 bases from V and 6 bases from J, leaving 14 bases between. CDR1 and CDR2 from the germline V gene are SNHLY and FYNNEI. CDR3 loop: CASSEYFRGSNEQFF. DNA of the CDR3: TGTGCCAGCAGTGAATATTTTCGGGGTAGCAATGAGCAGTTCTTC. Complete variable domain (other parts from reference TRBV2 and TRBJ2-1): EPEVTQTPSHQVTQMGQEVILRCVPISNHLYFYWYRQILGQKVEFLVSFYNNEISEKSEIFDDQFSVERPDGSNFTLKIRSTKLEDSAMYFCASSEYFRGSNEQFFGPGTRLTVL.

The genes are TRBV7-9 and TRBJ2-7, with D unresolved. Looked up from germline, CDR1 is SEHNR and CDR2 is FQNEAQ (reference sequence). CDR3 size: 14 residues. Trimming cost V 2 bases and J 6 bases, with 14 bases left between them. The CDR3 reads CASSLSDGLAEQYF. In nucleotides, the CDR3 is TGTGCCAGCAGCTTATCGGATGGCCTCGCCGAGCAGTACTTC.

This clone was seen more than once but under ten times. This chain connects TRBV6-5 to TRBJ2-1; D remains unclear. V gave up 6 bases and J gave up 5 bases, with 5 bases separating them. There are 11 residues in the CDR3. Per germline, CDR1 MNHEY and CDR2 SVGAGI. CDR3 nucleotide sequence: TGTGCCAGCAGACAGCACAATGAGCAGTTCTTC. It translates to CASRQHNEQFF.

This clone showed up just a few times. This chain uses TRBV7-2 with TRBJ2-7, with a weak D call TRBD2 (5 bases). Looked up from germline, CDR1 is SGHTA and CDR2 is FQGNSA. The germline V and J ends were trimmed by 3 bases and 1 base, with 7 bases remaining between them. This CDR3 spans 13 amino acids. For the CDR3, the DNA is TGTGCCAGCAGCTTCGGGGAATCCTACGAGCAGTACTTC. Protein sequence: CASSFGESYEQYF.

The rearrangement links TRBV6-1 to TRBJ1-1, with 7 bases fitting TRBD1. The CDR3 is 15 residues long. Germline V gene sequence: CDR1 MNHNS, CDR2 SASEGT. Trimming removed 6 bases from V and 0 bases from J; junction bases left unmatched: 7. The CDR3 region is CASRDLGQVNTEAFF. CDR3 nucleotide sequence: TGTGCCAGCAGGGACTTAGGACAGGTGAACACTGAAGCTTTCTTT.

The rearrangement uses TRBV5-5 and TRBJ2-7; D may be TRBD1 (6 bases). CDR1 is SGHKS and CDR2 is YYEKEE in the germline V gene (reference sequence). The CDR3 extends over 16 amino acids. V was pared by 6 bases and J by 6 bases, with 25 bases between. The CDR3: CASTLGVGRGQFEQYF. In DNA form, the CDR3 reads TGTGCCAGCACCCTGGGGGTTGGCAGGGGTCAATTCGAGCAGTACTTC.

The chain carries TRBV4-1 and TRBJ1-4; the D gene is possibly TRBD1 (6 bases). The V end was cut by 8 bases, the J end by 0 bases, with 19 bases between. Germline lookup yields CDR1 MGHRA and CDR2 YSYEKL. The CDR3 length is 17 residues. For the CDR3, the DNA is TGCGCCAGCGGGTTTTCTCGACAGGCTGCAACTAATGAAAAACTGTTTTTT. This codes for CASGFSRQAATNEKLFF.

V is TRBV5-4 and J is TRBJ2-5, with 9 positions matching TRBD2. Unmatched junction bases numbered 5, after V lost 7 bases and J lost 1 base. This CDR3 has 14 amino acids. CDR1 is SGHNT and CDR2 is YYREEE in the germline V gene (reference sequence). The CDR3 bases are TGTGCCAGCTCCCTAGCGGGGATCCAAGAGACCCAGTACTTC. Its translation: CASSLAGIQETQYF.